The 18 T cell receptor beta chains below all came from one sample that was sequenced in a study of OX40 agonist ivuxolimab in advanced cancers. Clones were sequenced by immunoSEQ multiplex PCR, and TCRdb holds only the in-frame ones, with some missing. This sample carries about 48,000 clones, about 88% of them seen once, and the ten largest clones take around 2%. The specimen was CD4+ or CD8+ T cells sorted from blood, collected in a trial of the OX40 agonist ivuxolimab. Receptor source: an adult with an advanced solid tumor such as melanoma, head and neck, liver or kidney cancer.

This sequence joins TRBV6-5 and TRBJ1-6; D is unresolved. The length of the CDR3 is 14 residues. V was shortened by 6 bases and J by 5 bases, with 11 bases between the two germline ends. Germline-derived CDR1 and CDR2 are MNHEY and SVGAGI. Here the CDR3 reads CASRRQYDNSPLHF. The CDR3 DNA is TGTGCCAGCAGAAGGCAGTACGATAATTCACCCCTCCACTTT.

Within the sample, this clone is medium-sized. This sequence joins TRBV7-2 and TRBJ2-1, with D hard to call. Per germline, CDR1 SGHTA and CDR2 FQGNSA. The CDR3 runs to 13 residues. V dropped 5 bases and J dropped 3 bases, with 8 bases sitting between them. CDR3 in DNA: TGTGCCAGCAGCCCGACCAACTACAATGAGCAGTTCTTC. Its protein product is CASSPTNYNEQFF.

The chain carries TRBV9 and TRBJ1-2; D gene ambiguous. This CDR3 has 14 amino acids. Trimming took 0 bases from V and 1 from J, leaving 7 bases between them. In germline, CDR1 is SGDLS, CDR2 YYNGEE. DNA of the CDR3: TGTGCCAGCAGCGTAGGGTGGAGTAACTATGGCTACACCTTC. The encoded protein is CASSVGWSNYGYTF.

The chain is built from TRBV6-5 and TRBJ1-2, with 11 bases that match TRBD1. CDR3 length equals 15 residues. Per the germline V gene, CDR1 is MNHEY and CDR2 is SVGAGI. With 2 bases clipped from V and 4 bases from J, the junction kept 3 bases outside the gene matches. The CDR3: CASSYRGQGAYGYTF. CDR3 DNA sequence: TGTGCCAGCAGTTACCGCGGACAGGGGGCCTATGGCTACACCTTC.

In nucleotides, the CDR3 is TGTGCCAGCAAGCAGGACACTGAAGCTTTCTTT. Translating gives CASKQDTEAFF. The rearrangement uses TRBV6-5 and TRBJ1-1; D is ambiguous. CDR3 length: 11 amino acids. The germline gives CDR1 MNHEY, CDR2 SVGAGI. Between the trimmed V and J ends, which lost 7 bases and 3 bases, there was a span of 6 bases.

This chain joins TRBV29-1 and TRBJ1-2; TRBD1 is a possible D gene (5 bases). Germline V gene data show CDR1 as SQVTM and CDR2 as ANQGSEA. The CDR3 extends over 10 amino acids. Trimming pared 7 bases from V and 8 bases from J, leaving 11 bases between. The CDR3 DNA is TGCAGCGCAGGGACGAGGGGCTACACCTTC. It encodes CSAGTRGYTF.

The rearrangement uses TRBV9 and TRBJ1-2; D unresolved. The CDR3 is 12 amino acids. Trimming removed 0 bases at V and 8 bases at J, with 8 bases between. Germline CDR1 SGDLS, CDR2 YYNGEE. Here the CDR3 reads CASSVGAWGYTF. The CDR3 DNA reads as TGTGCCAGCAGCGTAGGTGCCTGGGGCTACACCTTC.

Details on this clone: One end of the junction fails to match germline, which may point to a read error. The V call is TRBV28, the J call TRBJ2-7; D gene unclear. Germline V lookup: CDR1 MDHEN, CDR2 SYDVKM. CDR3 length: 9 residues. CDR3 protein: CASSPPPSF. CDR3 sequence (DNA): TGTGCCAGCAGTCCGCCCCCCTCCTTC.

This clone was observed a single time. The V and J genes are TRBV7-9 and TRBJ2-7, with 10 bases matching TRBD1. The V and J ends lost 1 base and 6 bases, in that order; junction bases with no gene match: 3. The CDR3 has 14 amino acids. Germline V lookup: CDR1 SEHNR, CDR2 FQNEAQ (reference sequence). The CDR3 sequence: CASSLGWDRGEQYF. CDR3 in DNA: TGTGCCAGCAGCTTAGGTTGGGACAGGGGCGAGCAGTACTTC.

The chain links TRBV27 to TRBJ2-2; D gene uncertain. This CDR3 spans 14 amino acids. Trimming pared 3 bases from V and 0 bases from J, leaving 5 bases between. Germline V gives CDR1 MNHEY, CDR2 SMNVEV (reference sequence). CDR3 nucleotides: TGTGCCAGCAGTTTCCAAGCGAACACCGGGGAGCTGTTTTTT. Translating gives CASSFQANTGELFF.

V gene TRBV6-1 combines with J gene TRBJ1-2, with 8 bases fitting TRBD1. The CDR3 is made up of 14 amino acids. The V segment lost 2 bases and the J segment 7 bases; nucleotides outside the gene matches: 6. The germline V gene encodes CDR1 MNHNS and CDR2 SASEGT. The CDR3 protein is CASSEMATGAGYTF. For the CDR3, the DNA is TGTGCCAGCAGTGAAATGGCGACAGGGGCTGGCTACACCTTC.

The rearrangement links TRBV19 to TRBJ1-3; D not resolved. CDR3 length equals 15 residues. The germline CDR1 and CDR2 sequences are LNHDA and SQIVND (reference sequence). The V end lost 5 bases, the J end lost 1 base, and 12 bases lay between the germline ends. As DNA, the CDR3 is TGTGCCAGTAGTCTCGGACCTGAATCTGGAAACACCATATATTTT. It is translated as CASSLGPESGNTIYF.

The rearrangement joins TRBV6-5 to TRBJ2-5, with a tentative D call TRBD1 (7 bases). The V gene's germline CDR1 is MNHEY and CDR2 SVGAGI. The CDR3 contains 15 residues. V dropped 9 bases and J dropped 2 bases, with 19 bases sitting between them. CDR3 amino acids: CASSTRQGGQETQYF. The CDR3 DNA is TGTGCCAGTTCGACCCGACAGGGAGGACAAGAGACCCAGTACTTC.

The V gene is TRBV21-1, the J gene TRBJ2-1; no DNA check was done on the table's D call, TRBD2. TRBV21-1 is a pseudogene locus. This CDR3 is built from 17 residues. This CDR3 reads CASSKAGGRENDNEQFF. The CDR3 DNA sequence: TGTGCCAGCAGCAAAGCGGGGGGGCGGGAGAACGACAATGAGCAGTTCTTC.

The V and J genes are TRBV6-1 and TRBJ1-4; 8 bases are a match to TRBD1. V dropped 4 bases and J dropped 4; count of bases not matched to a gene: 2. Germline CDR1 reads MNHNS; CDR2 reads SASEGT. The CDR3 is 14 amino acids. The CDR3 loop is CASSGQGLNEKLFF. The CDR3 nucleotides are TGTGCCAGCAGTGGACAGGGGCTTAATGAAAAACTGTTTTTT.

The gene calls are TRBV10-3 and TRBJ1-6; TRBD1 matches 9 bases. The V and J ends lost 10 bases and 6 bases, in that order; junction bases with no gene match: 7. CDR1 ENHRY and CDR2 SYGVKD come from the germline V gene. This CDR3 has 14 residues. This CDR3 is CATGQGNGNSPLHF. Written as DNA, the CDR3 is TGTGCCACCGGACAGGGGAATGGTAATTCACCCCTCCACTTT.

The rearrangement uses TRBV5-6 and TRBJ2-7; TRBD2 might be the D (6 bases). Germline CDR1 is SGHDT and CDR2 is YYEEEE. V was clipped by 4 bases and J by 1 base, with 12 bases between them. The CDR3 length is 14 residues. In DNA form, the CDR3 reads TGTGCCAGCAGCAATCAGGGAGGATCCTACGAGCAGTACTTC. Protein product: CASSNQGGSYEQYF.

The rearrangement uses TRBV7-2 and TRBJ1-1, with 10 bases fitting TRBD1. In germline, CDR1 is SGHTA, CDR2 FQGNSA. The V segment lost 3 bases and the J segment 11 bases; nucleotides outside the gene matches: 3. The CDR3 runs to 12 residues. The CDR3 protein is CASSFDRGQAFF. In nucleotides, the CDR3 is TGTGCCAGCAGCTTCGACAGGGGGCAGGCTTTCTTT.